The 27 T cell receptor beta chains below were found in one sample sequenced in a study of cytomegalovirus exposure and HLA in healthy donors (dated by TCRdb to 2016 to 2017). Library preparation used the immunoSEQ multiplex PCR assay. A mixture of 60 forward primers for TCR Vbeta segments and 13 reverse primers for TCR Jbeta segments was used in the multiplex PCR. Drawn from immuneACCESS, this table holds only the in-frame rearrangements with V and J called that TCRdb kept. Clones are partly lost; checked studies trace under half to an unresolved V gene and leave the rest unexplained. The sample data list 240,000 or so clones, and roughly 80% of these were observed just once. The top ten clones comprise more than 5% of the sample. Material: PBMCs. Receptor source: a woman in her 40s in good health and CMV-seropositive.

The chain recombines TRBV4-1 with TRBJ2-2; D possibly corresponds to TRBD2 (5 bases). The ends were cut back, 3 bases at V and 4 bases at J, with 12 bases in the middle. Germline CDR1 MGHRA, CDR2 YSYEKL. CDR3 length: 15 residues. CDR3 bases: TGCGCCAGCAGCCAGGGTACTGGACTCACCGGGGAGCTGTTTTTT. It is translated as CASSQGTGLTGELFF.

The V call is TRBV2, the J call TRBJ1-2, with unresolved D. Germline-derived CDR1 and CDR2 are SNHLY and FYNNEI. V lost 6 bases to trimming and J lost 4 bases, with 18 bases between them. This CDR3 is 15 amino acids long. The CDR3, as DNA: TGTGCCAGCAGGCATCAGGTGGAGGTTCCCTATGGCTACACCTTC. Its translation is CASRHQVEVPYGYTF.

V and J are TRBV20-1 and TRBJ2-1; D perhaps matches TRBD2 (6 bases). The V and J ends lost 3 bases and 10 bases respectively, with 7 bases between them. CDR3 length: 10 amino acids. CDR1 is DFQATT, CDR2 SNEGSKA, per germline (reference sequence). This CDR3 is CSARDYEQFF. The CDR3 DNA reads TGCAGTGCTAGGGACTACGAGCAGTTCTTC.

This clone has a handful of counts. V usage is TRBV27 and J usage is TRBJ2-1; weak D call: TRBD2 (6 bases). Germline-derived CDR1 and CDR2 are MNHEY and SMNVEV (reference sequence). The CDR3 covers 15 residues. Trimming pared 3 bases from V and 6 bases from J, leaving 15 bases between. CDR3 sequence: CASSLGGVGRNEQFF. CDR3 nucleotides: TGTGCCAGCAGTTTGGGGGGTGTGGGGCGCAATGAGCAGTTCTTC.

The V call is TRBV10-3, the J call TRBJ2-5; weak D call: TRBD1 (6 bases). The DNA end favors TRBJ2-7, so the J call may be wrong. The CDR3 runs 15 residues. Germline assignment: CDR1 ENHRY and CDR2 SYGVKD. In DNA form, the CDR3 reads TGTGCCATCATGGGGGCACAGGGATTGACCTACGAGCAGTACTTC. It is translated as CAIMGAQGLTYEQYF.

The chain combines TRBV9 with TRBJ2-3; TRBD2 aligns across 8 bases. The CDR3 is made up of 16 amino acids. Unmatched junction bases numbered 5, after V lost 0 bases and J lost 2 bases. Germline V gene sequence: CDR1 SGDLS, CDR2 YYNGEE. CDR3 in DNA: TGTGCCAGCAGCGTAGAAGCGGGGGTGCCCACAGATACGCAGTATTTT. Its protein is CASSVEAGVPTDTQYF.

The CDR3 DNA reads as TGTGCCATGGGACAACGGGACACTGAAGCTTTCTTT. This translates into CAMGQRDTEAFF. The chain combines TRBV7-9 with TRBJ1-1; weak D call: TRBD1 (6 bases). This CDR3 comprises 12 residues. Trimming stripped 10 bases from V and 3 bases from J, with 12 bases between. In germline, CDR1 is SEHNR, CDR2 FQNEAQ (reference sequence).

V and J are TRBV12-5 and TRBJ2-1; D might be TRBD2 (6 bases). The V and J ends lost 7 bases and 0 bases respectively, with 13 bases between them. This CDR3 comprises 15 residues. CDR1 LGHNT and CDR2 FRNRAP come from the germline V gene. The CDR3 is CASVPGVDSYNEQFF. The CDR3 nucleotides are TGTGCTAGTGTCCCGGGGGTAGACTCCTACAATGAGCAGTTCTTC.

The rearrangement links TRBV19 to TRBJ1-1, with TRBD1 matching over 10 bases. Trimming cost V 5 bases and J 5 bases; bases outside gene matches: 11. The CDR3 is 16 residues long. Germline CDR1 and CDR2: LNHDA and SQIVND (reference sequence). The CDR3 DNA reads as TGTGCCAGTAGTCTCTGGGACAGGGGTAGGGGTACTGAAGCTTTCTTT. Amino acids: CASSLWDRGRGTEAFF.

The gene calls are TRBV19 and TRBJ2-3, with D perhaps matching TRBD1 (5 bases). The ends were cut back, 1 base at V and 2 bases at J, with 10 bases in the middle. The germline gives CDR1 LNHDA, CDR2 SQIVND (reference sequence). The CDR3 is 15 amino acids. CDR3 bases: TGTGCCAGTAGTATAGGAGACAGCCTCACAGATACGCAGTATTTT. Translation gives CASSIGDSLTDTQYF.

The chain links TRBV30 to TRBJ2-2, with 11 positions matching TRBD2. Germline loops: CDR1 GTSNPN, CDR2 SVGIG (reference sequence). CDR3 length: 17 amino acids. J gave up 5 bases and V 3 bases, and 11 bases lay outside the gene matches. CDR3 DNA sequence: TGTGCCTGGAGGGGGAGGGTAGCGGGGGGGAAGACCGGGGAGCTGTTTTTT. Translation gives CAWRGRVAGGKTGELFF.

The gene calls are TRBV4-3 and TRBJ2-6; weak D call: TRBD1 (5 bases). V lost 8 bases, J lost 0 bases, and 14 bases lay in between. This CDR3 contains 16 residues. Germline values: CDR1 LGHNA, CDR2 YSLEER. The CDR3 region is CASARGPSSGANVLTF. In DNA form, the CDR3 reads TGCGCCAGCGCAAGGGGCCCGAGCTCTGGGGCCAACGTCCTGACTTTC.

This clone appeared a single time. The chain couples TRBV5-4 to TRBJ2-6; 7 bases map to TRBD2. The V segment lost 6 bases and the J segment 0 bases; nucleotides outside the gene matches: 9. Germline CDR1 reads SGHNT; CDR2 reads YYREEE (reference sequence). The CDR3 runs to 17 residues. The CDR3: CASNRPGGSSGANVLTF. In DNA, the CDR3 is TGTGCCAGCAACCGACCCGGGGGGAGCTCTGGGGCCAACGTCCTGACTTTC.

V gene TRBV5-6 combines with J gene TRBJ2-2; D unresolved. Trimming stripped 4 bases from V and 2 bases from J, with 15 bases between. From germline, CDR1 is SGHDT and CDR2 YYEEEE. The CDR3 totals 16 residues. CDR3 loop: CASSPRPRHNTGELFF. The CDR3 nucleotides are TGTGCCAGCAGCCCCCGGCCCCGACACAACACCGGGGAGCTGTTTTTT.

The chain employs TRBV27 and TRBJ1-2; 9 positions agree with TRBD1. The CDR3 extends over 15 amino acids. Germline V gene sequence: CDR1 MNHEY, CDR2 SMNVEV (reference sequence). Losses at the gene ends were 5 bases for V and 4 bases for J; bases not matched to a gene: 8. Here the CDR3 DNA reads TGTGCCAGCAGTCCTACGGGACAGGGCCTCTATGGCTACACCTTC. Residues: CASSPTGQGLYGYTF.

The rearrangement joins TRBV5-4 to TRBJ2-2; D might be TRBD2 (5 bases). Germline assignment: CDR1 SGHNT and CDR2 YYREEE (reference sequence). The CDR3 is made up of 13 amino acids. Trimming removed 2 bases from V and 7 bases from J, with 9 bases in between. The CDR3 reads CASSFSGNGELFF. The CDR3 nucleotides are TGTGCCAGCAGCTTTTCCGGGAACGGGGAGCTGTTTTTT.

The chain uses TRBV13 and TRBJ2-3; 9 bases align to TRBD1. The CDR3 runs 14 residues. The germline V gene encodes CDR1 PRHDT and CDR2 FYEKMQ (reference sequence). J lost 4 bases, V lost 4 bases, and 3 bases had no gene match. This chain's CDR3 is CASSSGQGPDTQYF. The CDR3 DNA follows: TGTGCCAGCAGCTCCGGACAGGGGCCAGATACGCAGTATTTT. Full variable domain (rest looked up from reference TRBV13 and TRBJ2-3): AAGVIQSPRHLIKEKRETATLKCYPIPRHDTVYWYQQGPGQDPQFLISFYEKMQSDKGSIPDRFSAQQFSDYHSELNMSSLELGDSALYFCASSSGQGPDTQYFGPGTRLTVL.

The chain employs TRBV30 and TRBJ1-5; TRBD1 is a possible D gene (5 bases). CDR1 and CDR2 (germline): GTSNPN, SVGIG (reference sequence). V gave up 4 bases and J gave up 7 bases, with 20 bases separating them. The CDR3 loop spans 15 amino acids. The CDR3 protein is CAWIPLGGVRQPQHF. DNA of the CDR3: TGTGCCTGGATTCCCCTAGGAGGGGTCAGGCAGCCCCAGCATTTT.

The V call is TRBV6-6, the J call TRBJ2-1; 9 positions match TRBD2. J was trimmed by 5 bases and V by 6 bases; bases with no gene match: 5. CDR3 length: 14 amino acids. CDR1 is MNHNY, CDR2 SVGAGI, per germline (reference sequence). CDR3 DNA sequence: TGTGCCAGCAGGACGGGACTAGCTGACAATGAGCAGTTCTTC. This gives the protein CASRTGLADNEQFF.

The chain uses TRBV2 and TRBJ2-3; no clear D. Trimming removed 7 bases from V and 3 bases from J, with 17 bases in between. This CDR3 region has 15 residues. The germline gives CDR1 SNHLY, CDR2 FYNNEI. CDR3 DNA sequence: TGTGCCAGCACCAGATCTCGCCTAGATACAGATACGCAGTATTTT. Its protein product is CASTRSRLDTDTQYF.

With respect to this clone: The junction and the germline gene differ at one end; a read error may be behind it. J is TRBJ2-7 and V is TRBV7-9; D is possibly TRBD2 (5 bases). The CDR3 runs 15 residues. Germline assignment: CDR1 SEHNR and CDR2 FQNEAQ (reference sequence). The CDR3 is CSSSAQEVGGNEQYF. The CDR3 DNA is TGTTCCAGCAGCGCCCAGGAGGTGGGTGGCAACGAGCAGTACTTC.

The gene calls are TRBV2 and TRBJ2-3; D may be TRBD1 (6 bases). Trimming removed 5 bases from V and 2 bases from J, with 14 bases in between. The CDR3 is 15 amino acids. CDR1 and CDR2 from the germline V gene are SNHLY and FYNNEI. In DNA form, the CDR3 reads TGTGCCAGCAGTTCAGAACAGGGAAACACAGATACGCAGTATTTT. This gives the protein CASSSEQGNTDTQYF.

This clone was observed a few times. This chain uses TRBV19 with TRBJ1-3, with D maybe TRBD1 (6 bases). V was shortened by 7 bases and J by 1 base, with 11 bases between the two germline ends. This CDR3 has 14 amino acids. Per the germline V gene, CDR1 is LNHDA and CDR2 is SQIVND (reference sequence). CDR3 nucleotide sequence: TGTGCCAGTACGAGAGGGGGATCTGGAAACACCATATATTTT. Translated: CASTRGGSGNTIYF.

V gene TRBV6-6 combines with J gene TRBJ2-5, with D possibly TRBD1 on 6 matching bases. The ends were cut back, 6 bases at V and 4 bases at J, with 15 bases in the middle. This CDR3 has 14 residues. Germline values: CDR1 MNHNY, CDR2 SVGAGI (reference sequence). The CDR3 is CASRSQGRLETQYF. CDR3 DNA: TGTGCCAGCAGAAGCCAGGGGCGCTTAGAGACCCAGTACTTC.

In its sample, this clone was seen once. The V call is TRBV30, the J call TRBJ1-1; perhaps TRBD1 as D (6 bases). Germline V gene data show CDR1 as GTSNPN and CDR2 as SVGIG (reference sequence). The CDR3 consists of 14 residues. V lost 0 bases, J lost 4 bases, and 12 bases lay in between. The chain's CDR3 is CAWSVIKGGTEAFF. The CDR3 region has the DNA TGTGCCTGGAGTGTAATTAAAGGGGGCACTGAAGCTTTCTTT.

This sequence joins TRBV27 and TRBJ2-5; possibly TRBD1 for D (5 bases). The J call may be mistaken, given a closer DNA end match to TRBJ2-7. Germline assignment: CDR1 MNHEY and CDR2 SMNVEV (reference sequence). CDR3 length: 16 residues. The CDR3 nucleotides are TGTGCCAGCAGTTTAGCTATCCAGGGTTACACCTACGAGCAGTACTTC. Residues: CASSLAIQGYTYEQYF.

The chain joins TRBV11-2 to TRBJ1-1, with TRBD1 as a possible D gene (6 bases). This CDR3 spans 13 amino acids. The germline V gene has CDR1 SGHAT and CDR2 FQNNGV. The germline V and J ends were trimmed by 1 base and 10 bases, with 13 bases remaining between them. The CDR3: CASSLVDTGRAFF. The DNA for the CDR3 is TGTGCCAGCAGCTTAGTAGATACAGGGAGAGCTTTCTTT.